This T cell receptor beta chain was profiled in a study of cytomegalovirus exposure and HLA in healthy donors. Study results and caveats: Follow-up analysis later connected one missense variant in DCLRE1C with trimming of TCR beta V- and J-genes.

This clone was counted a single time. Its antigen is still unknown. Germline V gene lookup returns CDR1 GTSNPN and CDR2 SVGIG (reference sequence). V was shortened by 8 bases and J by 2 bases, with 19 bases between the two germline ends. CDR3 length: 14 residues. It was with 60 Vbeta and 13 Jbeta primers that the PCR ran. Profiled with immunoSEQ multiplex PCR; TCRdb holds only in-frame clones, not every one. The sample has 150,000 to 200,000 clones, over 70% seen once. The J gene is TRBJ2-7, the V gene TRBV30; TRBD2 might be the D (6 bases). The TCR originated in a male donor in good health and CMV-seropositive. The sample consisted of PBMCs. Written as DNA, the CDR3 is TGTGCCAGCTCATTATACGGACTAACCTACGAGCAGTACTTC. It is translated as CASSLYGLTYEQYF. The full variable domain, its missing parts supplied by reference TRBV30 and TRBJ2-7, is SQTIHQWPATLVQPVGSPLSLECTVEGTSNPNLYWYRQAAGRGLQLLFYSVGIGQISSEVPQNLSASRPQDRQFILSSKKLLLSDSGFYLCASSLYGLTYEQYFGPGTRLTVT.